This TCR beta chain is from a study of shared clonotypes between healthy human individuals. Study results and limitations: Relative to clonotypes present in all four donors, those not shared had lower generation probabilities.

Note on this clone: Its matching antigen is unknown.

Naive CD8 cells, CD45RO-negative and positively selected for CCR7, excluded terminally differentiated effector memory CD45RA+ cells. Profiled with immunoSEQ multiplex PCR; TCRdb holds only in-frame clones, not every one. Among under 2,000,000 clones, about 95% were seen once, and the ten largest hold 0.95% to 1.5%. Trimming stripped 5 bases from V and 2 bases from J, with 14 bases between. Germline CDR1 SGHNT, CDR2 YYREEE (reference sequence). The CDR3 extends over 14 amino acids. The sequence came from a man between 18 and 35 years old in good health. The sequenced sample was naive CD8+ T cells sorted from blood. The chain joins TRBV5-4 to TRBJ2-7; possible D gene TRBD1, 6 bases. CDR3 loop: CASSKRDNPYEQYF. CDR3 DNA: TGTGCCAGCAGTAAGAGGGACAACCCCTACGAGCAGTACTTC.